A selection of T cell receptor beta chains follows, all from one sample in a study of T-cell reconstitution after alpha-beta-depleted transplantation in children. TCRdb processed the PCR reads anew with MiXCR; each CDR3 protein has one entry. The sample includes 6,500 or so distinct CDR3 sequences, roughly 5% seen only once; the top ten take more than 20%. This specimen was PBMCs, mostly from graft donor cells, taken 180 days after TCRalphabeta/CD19-depleted stem cell transplant. The receptors here all came from a child in the first two years of life who had a stem cell transplant for acute myeloid leukemia, so the T cells may come from the graft donor. The CDR3 runs from the conserved cysteine through the conserved F or W. D genes are given only for firm matches. Clone size is given as once, few, many or a size class.

>TRBJ2-2|many|-|TRBV6-2/TRBV6-3
TGTGCCAGCAGTTACGCGCGGACCGGGGAGCTGTTTTTT
CASSYARTGELFF
>TRBJ1-4|many|-|TRBV20-1
TGCAGTGCTCCCGCGGGCACAGGAGGCTTAAGACTGTTTTTT
CSAPAGTGGLRLFF
>TRBJ2-7|medium-sized|-|TRBV7-9
TGTGCCAGCAGCCTCGTGCCGCCGACAGGTTTTCCCTACGAGCAGTACTTC
CASSLVPPTGFPYEQYF
>TRBJ2-3|medium-sized|TRBD2|TRBV5-1
TGCGCCAGCAGCTCCATTAGCGGGAGTGATACAGATACGCAGTATTTT
CASSSISGSDTDTQYF
>TRBJ2-7|many|TRBD2|TRBV7-9
TGTGCCAGCAGTCCGGGGGGGCGACTAGCGGGTCGCTACGAGCAGTACTTC
CASSPGGRLAGRYEQYF
>TRBJ2-2|medium-sized|-|TRBV5-1
TGCGCCAGCAGCCCCAGTGGGAACACCGGGGAGCTGTTTTTT
CASSPSGNTGELFF
>TRBJ2-3|many|-|TRBV21-1
TGTGCCAGCAGCAAAGAAATAGCGGGAGGAGATACGCAGTATTTT
CASSKEIAGGDTQYF
>TRBJ2-6|many|-|TRBV12-3/TRBV12-4
TGTGCCAGCAGTTCGGTTACCTCTGGGGCCAACGTCCTGACTTTC
CASSSVTSGANVLTF
>TRBJ2-7|many|TRBD2|TRBV20-1
TGCAGTGCTGGGACTAGCGGGAGAACCTACGAGCAGTACTTC
CSAGTSGRTYEQYF
>TRBJ2-7|few|-|TRBV2
TGTGCCTTCAGTTTGGCAGACCCTAGAGTAGAACCCTACGAGCAGTACTTC
CAFSLADPRVEPYEQYF
>TRBJ1-6|many|-|TRBV25-1
TGTGCCAGCAGTGCGAGGACAGTTAATTCACCCCTCCACTTT
CASSARTVNSPLHF